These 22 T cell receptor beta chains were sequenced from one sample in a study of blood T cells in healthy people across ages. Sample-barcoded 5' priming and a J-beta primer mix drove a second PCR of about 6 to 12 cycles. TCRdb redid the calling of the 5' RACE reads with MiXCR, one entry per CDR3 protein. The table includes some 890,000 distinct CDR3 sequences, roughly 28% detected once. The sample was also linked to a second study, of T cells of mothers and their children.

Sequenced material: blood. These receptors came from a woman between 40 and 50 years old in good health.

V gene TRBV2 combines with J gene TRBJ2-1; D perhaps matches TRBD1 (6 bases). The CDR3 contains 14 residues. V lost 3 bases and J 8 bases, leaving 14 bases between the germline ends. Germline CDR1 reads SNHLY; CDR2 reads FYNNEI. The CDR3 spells CASSEGRGGYEQFF. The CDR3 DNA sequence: TGTGCCAGCAGTGAGGGCAGGGGTGGTTATGAGCAGTTCTTC.

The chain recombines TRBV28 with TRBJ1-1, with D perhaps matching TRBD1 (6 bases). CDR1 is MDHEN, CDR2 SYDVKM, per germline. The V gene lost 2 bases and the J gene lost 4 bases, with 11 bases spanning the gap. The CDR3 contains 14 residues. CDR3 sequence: CASSLLDRPTEAFF. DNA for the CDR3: TGTGCCAGCAGTTTACTAGACAGGCCCACTGAAGCTTTCTTT.

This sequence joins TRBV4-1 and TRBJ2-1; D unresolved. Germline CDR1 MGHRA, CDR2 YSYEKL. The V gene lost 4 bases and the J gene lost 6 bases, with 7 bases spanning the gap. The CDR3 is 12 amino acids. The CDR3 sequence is CASSPHSNEQFF. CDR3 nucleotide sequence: TGCGCCAGCAGCCCTCATAGCAATGAGCAGTTCTTC.

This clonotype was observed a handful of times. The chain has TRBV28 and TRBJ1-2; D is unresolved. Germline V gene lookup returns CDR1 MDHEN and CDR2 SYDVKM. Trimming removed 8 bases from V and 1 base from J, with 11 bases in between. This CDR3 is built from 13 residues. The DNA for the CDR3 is TGTGCCAGCCAAACCGGGAATAACTATGGCTACACCTTC. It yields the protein CASQTGNNYGYTF.

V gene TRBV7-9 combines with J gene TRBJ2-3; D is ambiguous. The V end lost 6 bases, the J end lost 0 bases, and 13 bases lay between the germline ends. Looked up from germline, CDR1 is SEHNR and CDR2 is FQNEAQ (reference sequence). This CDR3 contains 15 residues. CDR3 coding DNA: TGTGCCAGCAGGATGGGATTCTCAAGCACAGATACGCAGTATTTT. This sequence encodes CASRMGFSSTDTQYF. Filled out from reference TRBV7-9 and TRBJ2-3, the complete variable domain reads DTGVSQNPRHKITKRGQNVTFRCDPISEHNRLYWYRQTLGQGPEFLTYFQNEAQLEKSRLLSDRFSAERPKGSFSTLEIQRTEQGDSAMYLCASRMGFSSTDTQYFGPGTRLTVL.

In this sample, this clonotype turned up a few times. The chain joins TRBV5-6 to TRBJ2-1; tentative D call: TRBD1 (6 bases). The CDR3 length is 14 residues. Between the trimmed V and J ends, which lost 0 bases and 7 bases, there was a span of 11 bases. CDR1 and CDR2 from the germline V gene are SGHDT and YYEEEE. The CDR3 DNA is TGTGCCAGCAGCTTGGACAGGGCGAGGAATGAGCAGTTCTTC. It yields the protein CASSLDRARNEQFF.

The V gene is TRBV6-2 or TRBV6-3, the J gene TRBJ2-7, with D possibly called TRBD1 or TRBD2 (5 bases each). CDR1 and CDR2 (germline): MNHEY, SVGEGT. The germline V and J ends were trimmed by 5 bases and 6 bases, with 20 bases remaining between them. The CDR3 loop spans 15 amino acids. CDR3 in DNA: TGTGCCAGCAGTCTTACAGGTATACGGGGCAGCGAGCAGTACTTC. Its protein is CASSLTGIRGSEQYF.

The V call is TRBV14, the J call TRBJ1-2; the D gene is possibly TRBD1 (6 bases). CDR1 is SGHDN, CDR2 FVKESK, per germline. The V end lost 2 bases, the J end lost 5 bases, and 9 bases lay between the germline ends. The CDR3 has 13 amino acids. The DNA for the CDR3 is TGTGCCAGCAGCCAACGGACAGCGTATGGCTACACCTTC. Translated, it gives CASSQRTAYGYTF.

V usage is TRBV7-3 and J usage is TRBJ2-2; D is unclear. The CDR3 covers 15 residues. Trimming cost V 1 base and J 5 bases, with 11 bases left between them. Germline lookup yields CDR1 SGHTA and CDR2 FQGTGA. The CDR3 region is CASSLMASGTGELFF. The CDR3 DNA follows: TGTGCCAGCAGCTTAATGGCCTCTGGGACCGGGGAGCTGTTTTTT. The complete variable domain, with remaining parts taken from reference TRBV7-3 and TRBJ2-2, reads GAGVSQTPSNKVTEKGKYVELRCDPISGHTALYWYRQSLGQGPEFLIYFQGTGAADDSGLPNDRFFAVRPEGSVSTLKIQRTERGDSAVYLCASSLMASGTGELFFGEGSRLTVL.

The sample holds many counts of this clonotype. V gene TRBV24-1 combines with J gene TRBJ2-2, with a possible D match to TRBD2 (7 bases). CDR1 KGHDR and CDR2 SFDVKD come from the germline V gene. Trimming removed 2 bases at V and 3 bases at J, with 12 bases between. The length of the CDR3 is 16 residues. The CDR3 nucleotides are TGTGCCACCAGTGATTCATGGGGGGGCGACACCGGGGAGCTGTTTTTT. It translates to CATSDSWGGDTGELFF.

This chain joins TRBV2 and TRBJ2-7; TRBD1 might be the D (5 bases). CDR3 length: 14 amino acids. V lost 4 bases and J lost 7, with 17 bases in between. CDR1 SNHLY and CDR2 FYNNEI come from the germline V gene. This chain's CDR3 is CASSGWLQAGEQYF. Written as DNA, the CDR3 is TGTGCCAGCAGTGGATGGTTACAGGCTGGGGAGCAGTACTTC.

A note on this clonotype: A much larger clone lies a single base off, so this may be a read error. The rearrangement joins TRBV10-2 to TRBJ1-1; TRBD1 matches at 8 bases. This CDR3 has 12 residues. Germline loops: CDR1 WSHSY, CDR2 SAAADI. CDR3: CASADRGTETFF. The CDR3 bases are TGCGCCAGCGCCGACAGGGGAACTGAAACTTTCTTT.

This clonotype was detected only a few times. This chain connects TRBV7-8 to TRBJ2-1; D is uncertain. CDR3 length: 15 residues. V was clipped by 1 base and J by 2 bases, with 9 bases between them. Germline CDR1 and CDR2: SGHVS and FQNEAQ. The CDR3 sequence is CASSLVTPPYNEQFF. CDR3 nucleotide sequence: TGTGCCAGCAGCTTAGTCACACCGCCCTACAATGAGCAGTTCTTC.

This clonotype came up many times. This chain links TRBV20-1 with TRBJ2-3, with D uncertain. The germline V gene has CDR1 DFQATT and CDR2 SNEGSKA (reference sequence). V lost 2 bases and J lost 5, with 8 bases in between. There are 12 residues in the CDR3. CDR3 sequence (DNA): TGCAGTGCTAGAACTCAGATAGATACGCAGTATTTT. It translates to CSARTQIDTQYF.

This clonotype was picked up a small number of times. The CDR3 DNA is TGTGCCAGCAGCAGTATAATGCGGGGATATGGCTACACCTTC. Amino acids: CASSSIMRGYGYTF. The J gene is TRBJ1-2, the V gene TRBV12-3 or TRBV12-4; D unresolved. V was clipped by 6 bases and J by 5 bases, with 16 bases between them. This CDR3 is 14 amino acids long.

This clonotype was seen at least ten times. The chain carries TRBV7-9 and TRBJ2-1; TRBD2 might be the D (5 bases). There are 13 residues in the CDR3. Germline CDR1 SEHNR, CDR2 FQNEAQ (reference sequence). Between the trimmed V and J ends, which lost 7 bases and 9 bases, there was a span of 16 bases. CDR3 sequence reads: CASNSKDSTEQFF. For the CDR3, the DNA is TGTGCCAGCAATTCAAAGGACTCCACTGAGCAGTTCTTC.

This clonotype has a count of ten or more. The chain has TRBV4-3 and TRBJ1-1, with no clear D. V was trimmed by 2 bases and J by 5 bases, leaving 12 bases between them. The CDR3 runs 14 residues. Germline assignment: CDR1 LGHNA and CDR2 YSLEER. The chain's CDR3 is CASSQIGSGTEAFF. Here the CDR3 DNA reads TGCGCCAGCAGCCAAATTGGGAGTGGTACTGAAGCTTTCTTT.

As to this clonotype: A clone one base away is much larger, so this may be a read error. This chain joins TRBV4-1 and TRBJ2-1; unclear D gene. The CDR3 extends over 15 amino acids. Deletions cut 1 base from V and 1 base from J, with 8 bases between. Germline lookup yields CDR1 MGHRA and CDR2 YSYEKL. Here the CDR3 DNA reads TGCGCCAGCAGCCAAGTTGTCCAGTCCTACAATGAGCAGTTCTTC. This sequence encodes CASSQVVQSYNEQFF.

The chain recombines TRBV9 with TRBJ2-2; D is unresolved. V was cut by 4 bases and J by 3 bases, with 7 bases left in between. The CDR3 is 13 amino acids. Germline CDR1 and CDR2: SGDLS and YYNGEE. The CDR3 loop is CASSPKYTGELFF. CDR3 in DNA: TGTGCCAGCAGCCCTAAGTACACCGGGGAGCTGTTTTTT.

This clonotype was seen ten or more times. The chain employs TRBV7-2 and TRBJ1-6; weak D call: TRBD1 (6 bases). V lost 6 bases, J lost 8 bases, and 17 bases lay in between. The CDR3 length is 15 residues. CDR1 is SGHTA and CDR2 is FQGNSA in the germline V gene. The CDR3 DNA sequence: TGTGCCAGCAGAGCTGGGGCGGACAGCTATTCACCCCTCCACTTT. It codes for CASRAGADSYSPLHF.

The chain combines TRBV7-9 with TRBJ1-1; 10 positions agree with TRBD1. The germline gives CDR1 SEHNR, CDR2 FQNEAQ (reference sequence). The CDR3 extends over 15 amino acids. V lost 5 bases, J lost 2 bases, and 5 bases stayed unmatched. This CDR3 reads CASSDRDRGNTEAFF. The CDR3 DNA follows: TGTGCCAGCAGCGACCGGGACAGGGGAAACACTGAAGCTTTCTTT. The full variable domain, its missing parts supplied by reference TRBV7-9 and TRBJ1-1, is DTGVSQNPRHKITKRGQNVTFRCDPISEHNRLYWYRQTLGQGPEFLTYFQNEAQLEKSRLLSDRFSAERPKGSFSTLEIQRTEQGDSAMYLCASSDRDRGNTEAFFGQGTRLTVV.

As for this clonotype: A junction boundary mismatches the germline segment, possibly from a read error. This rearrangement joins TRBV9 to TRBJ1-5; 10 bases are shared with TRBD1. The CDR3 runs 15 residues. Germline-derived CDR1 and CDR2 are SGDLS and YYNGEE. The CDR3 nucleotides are TGTGCCGGCAGCGTGGGGACAGGGGGCAATCAGCCCCAGCATTTT. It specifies CAGSVGTGGNQPQHF.